Each of the 17 T cell receptor beta chains below was sequenced from the same sample in a study of long-term antiretroviral therapy in people with HIV. Sequencing relied on immunoSEQ assay v3.0, run at survey level. Libraries were prepared by immunoSEQ multiplex PCR; TCRdb keeps only in-frame clonotypes and omits some of them. The sample gives more than 20,000 clones, roughly 84% of which show up once; about 11% is in the top ten. Sequenced here: unsorted PBMCs, sampled less than 2.5 years after starting antiretroviral therapy. These receptors originate from a man aged 40-50 years with HIV.

The J gene is TRBJ2-2, the V gene TRBV7-2; 10 nucleotides line up with TRBD2. The CDR3 loop spans 16 amino acids. With V trimmed by 1 base and J by 1 base, 0 bases remained unmatched. Germline CDR1 SGHTA, CDR2 FQGNSA. CDR3 sequence (DNA): TGTGCCAGCAGCTTAGTAGCGGGGGGGAACACCGGGGAGCTGTTTTTT. This sequence encodes CASSLVAGGNTGELFF.

This clone has more than one count but fewer than ten. The chain employs TRBV27 and TRBJ2-7; no clear D gene. The CDR3 spans 14 residues. Germline lookup yields CDR1 MNHEY and CDR2 SMNVEV (reference sequence). V lost 2 bases, J lost 0 bases, and 8 bases lay in between. CDR3 loop: CASSLVQPSYEQYF. In DNA, the CDR3 is TGTGCCAGCAGTTTAGTACAGCCCTCCTACGAGCAGTACTTC.

V usage is TRBV6-5 and J usage is TRBJ2-5, with D perhaps assigned TRBD1 or TRBD2 (5 bases each). V was shortened by 6 bases and J by 7 bases, with 15 bases between the two germline ends. CDR3 size: 13 residues. Germline-derived CDR1 and CDR2 are MNHEY and SVGAGI. The CDR3 protein is CASRRGEEGTQYF. CDR3 in DNA: TGTGCCAGCAGGAGGGGCGAGGAAGGGACCCAGTACTTC.

The chain uses TRBV28 and TRBJ2-7; possible D gene TRBD2, 5 bases. The CDR3 has 11 residues. CDR1 is MDHEN, CDR2 SYDVKM, per germline. V lost 7 bases, J lost 6 bases, and 10 bases lay in between. In nucleotides, the CDR3 is TGTGCCAGCACCGATGGGAGCGAGCAGTACTTC. It specifies CASTDGSEQYF.

V usage is TRBV27 and J usage is TRBJ2-1, with unresolved D. CDR3 size: 14 residues. Looked up from germline, CDR1 is MNHEY and CDR2 is SMNVEV (reference sequence). V was pared by 2 bases and J by 6 bases, with 11 bases between. The CDR3 loop is CASSLNVRANEQFF. DNA of the CDR3: TGTGCCAGCAGTTTAAACGTACGTGCCAATGAGCAGTTCTTC.

V gene TRBV27 combines with J gene TRBJ1-2; D not resolved. The CDR3 runs to 16 residues. In germline, CDR1 is MNHEY, CDR2 SMNVEV (reference sequence). V was trimmed by 3 bases and J by 4 bases, leaving 18 bases between them. CDR3: CASSFHPLAPPYGYTF. The CDR3 bases are TGTGCCAGCAGTTTCCACCCTTTGGCCCCGCCCTATGGCTACACCTTC.

The chain uses TRBV5-5 and TRBJ2-1, with 11 bases aligning to TRBD2. The CDR3 is made up of 15 amino acids. Per the germline V gene, CDR1 is SGHKS and CDR2 is YYEKEE (reference sequence). V was clipped by 0 bases and J by 6 bases; unmatched bases: 2. CDR3 DNA: TGTGCCAGCAGCTTGGAACTAGCGGGAGCCAATGAGCAGTTCTTC. Translation gives CASSLELAGANEQFF. Supplemented by reference TRBV5-5 and TRBJ2-1, the full variable domain reads DAGVTQSPTHLIKTRGQQVTLRCSPISGHKSVSWYQQVLGQGPQFIFQYYEKEERGRGNFPDRFSARQFPNYSSELNVNALLLGDSALYLCASSLELAGANEQFFGPGTRLTVL.

The gene calls are TRBV18 and TRBJ2-1; 9 positions match TRBD1. CDR1 KGHSH and CDR2 LQKENI come from the germline V gene. The CDR3 is made up of 14 amino acids. Germline trimming cut 3 bases from V and 7 bases from J; bases unmatched to any gene: 4. The CDR3, as DNA: TGTGCCAGCTCACCGGGACAGGGTTGGAATGAGCAGTTCTTC. Amino acids: CASSPGQGWNEQFF.

The rearrangement links TRBV19 to TRBJ1-2; no definite D call. Trimming cost V 3 bases and J 8 bases, with 10 bases left between them. Germline lookup yields CDR1 LNHDA and CDR2 SQIVND (reference sequence). CDR3 length equals 12 residues. The CDR3 protein is CASSIGLGGYTF. DNA of the CDR3: TGTGCCAGTAGTATCGGACTGGGAGGCTACACCTTC.

The chain has TRBV9 and TRBJ2-1; D is undetermined. Germline-derived CDR1 and CDR2 are SGDLS and YYNGEE. The ends were cut back, 6 bases at V and 6 bases at J, with 13 bases in the middle. CDR3 length: 13 residues. For the CDR3, the DNA is TGTGCCAGCATGGCCAGCCCGGGCAATGAGCAGTTCTTC. This encodes CASMASPGNEQFF.

V and J are TRBV23-1 and TRBJ2-7; 7 nucleotides line up with TRBD1. Being an ORF, TRBV23-1 has a function that is uncertain. This CDR3 has 13 amino acids. V lost 11 bases and J lost 2; bases outside the gene matches: 9. This CDR3 is CAVTPGQPYEQYF. CDR3 nucleotides: TGCGCCGTTACGCCGGGACAGCCCTACGAGCAGTACTTC.

V is TRBV7-2 and J is TRBJ1-1, with 7 bases fitting TRBD1. The CDR3 runs 15 residues. CDR1 is SGHTA, CDR2 FQGNSA, per germline. Losses at the gene ends were 5 bases for V and 0 bases for J; bases not matched to a gene: 6. The CDR3 region is CASSLRQGVNTEAFF. The DNA of the CDR3 is TGTGCCAGCAGCCTTCGACAGGGTGTGAACACTGAAGCTTTCTTT.

The rearrangement links TRBV6-5 to TRBJ1-2, with unresolved D. V shed 0 bases and J shed 7 bases, with 12 bases lying between them. The CDR3 spans 14 residues. In germline, CDR1 is MNHEY, CDR2 SVGAGI. Here the CDR3 reads CASSYSNGLSGYTF. The CDR3, as DNA: TGTGCCAGCAGTTACTCGAACGGTTTAAGTGGCTACACCTTC.

This clone appeared a few times. The V call is TRBV7-6, the J call TRBJ2-7; D remains unclear. The germline V gene has CDR1 SGHVS and CDR2 FNYEAQ. The CDR3 has 14 residues. Trimming stripped 2 bases from V and 0 bases from J, with 8 bases between. CDR3 nucleotide sequence: TGTGCCAGCAGCTTACAGAGTTACTCCTACGAGCAGTACTTC. Translating it yields CASSLQSYSYEQYF. The full variable domain, in which reference TRBV7-6 and TRBJ2-7 provide the parts outside the CDR3, is GAGVSQSPRYKVTKRGQDVALRCDPISGHVSLYWYRQALGQGPEFLTYFNYEAQQDKSGLPNDRFSAERPEGSISTLTIQRTEQRDSAMYRCASSLQSYSYEQYFGPGTRLTVT.

The chain is built from TRBV5-4 and TRBJ2-7; 8 bases map to TRBD1. CDR3 length equals 13 residues. The ends lost 1 base at V and 6 bases at J; junction bases unmatched: 3. Germline CDR1 reads SGHNT; CDR2 reads YYREEE (reference sequence). CDR3 region: CASSLQGAFEQYF. CDR3 nucleotides: TGTGCCAGCAGCTTGCAGGGGGCGTTCGAGCAGTACTTC.

The V gene is TRBV4-1, the J gene TRBJ1-4, with TRBD1 matching 7 bases. Germline trimming cut 5 bases from V and 8 bases from J; bases unmatched to any gene: 17. CDR1 and CDR2 from the germline V gene are MGHRA and YSYEKL. This CDR3 region has 17 residues. DNA for the CDR3: TGCGCCAGCAGCGAACGGGACCCTCAACAGGGGAAAGAAAAACTGTTTTTT. Translation gives CASSERDPQQGKEKLFF.

The rearrangement joins TRBV9 to TRBJ1-1; D is possibly TRBD1 (5 bases). This CDR3 contains 18 residues. The V end lost 0 bases, the J end lost 3 bases, and 21 bases lay between the germline ends. Per germline, CDR1 SGDLS and CDR2 YYNGEE. CDR3 in amino acids: CASSVGAGWAVGDTEAFF. For the CDR3, the DNA is TGTGCCAGCAGCGTAGGGGCTGGGTGGGCGGTGGGGGACACTGAAGCTTTCTTT.